This TCR beta chain was identified in a study of low-dose radiotherapy and immunotherapy resistance in tumors. Study-wide background: From cycle 1 day 1, patients took oral aspirin 300 mg every day for four cycles.

Looked up from germline, CDR1 is SQVTM and CDR2 is ANQGSEA. Trimming took off 7 bases at V and 1 base at J, with 10 bases between the two ends. This CDR3 is 12 amino acids long. With TRAV- and TRBV-specific primers, first-strand cDNA was made, covering the alpha and beta chains. Using a constant-region primer together with a V-primer adapter, TCRs were subjected to around 22 PCR cycles of amplification. Using its own MiXCR run on the reads, TCRdb lists one record per CDR3 protein. The table records about 82,000 distinct CDR3 sequences, about 20% of them present only once. This clonotype was observed many times. Time point meaning: before trial treatment. Every donor's regimen consisted of nivolumab, ipilimumab, aspirin, low-dose cyclophosphamide and low-dose radiotherapy.

This rearrangement joins TRBV29-1 to TRBJ2-5; possible D gene TRBD1, 5 bases. The receptor was isolated from a male donor with prostate cancer. The specimen comprised PBMCs, sampled before treatment. Here the CDR3 reads CSATVSQETQYF. The CDR3 coding sequence is TGCAGCGCGACAGTGAGCCAAGAGACCCAGTACTTC. The full variable domain, with the rest looked up from reference TRBV29-1 and TRBJ2-5, is SAVISQKPSRDICQRGTSLTIQCQVDSQVTMMFWYRQQPGQSLTLIATANQGSEATYESGFVIDKFPISRPNLTFSTLTVSNMSPEDSSIYLCSATVSQETQYFGPGTRLLVL.